Shown below are 22 T cell receptor beta chains from a single sample sequenced in a study of blood T cell repertoires in COVID-19. Produced via immunoSEQ multiplex PCR; TCRdb's table is partial and in-frame only. The sample contains roughly 380,000 clones, more than 70% of which appear only once. Sequenced material: PBMCs or T cells enriched from blood (not recorded which). These receptors originate from a young woman who had been exposed to COVID-19.

J is TRBJ1-5 and V is TRBV27; D gene ambiguous. V gave up 2 bases and J gave up 5 bases, with 7 bases separating them. This CDR3 has 13 residues. Per the germline V gene, CDR1 is MNHEY and CDR2 is SMNVEV (reference sequence). The CDR3 loop reads CASSLGLDQPQHF. CDR3 nucleotide sequence: TGTGCCAGCAGTTTAGGTTTAGATCAGCCCCAGCATTTT.

V usage is TRBV7-9 and J usage is TRBJ2-7, with 7 nucleotides matching TRBD1. The CDR3 spans 15 residues. The V gene end was trimmed by 5 bases and the J gene end by 4 bases; junction bases not matched to a gene: 11. Looked up from germline, CDR1 is SEHNR and CDR2 is FQNEAQ (reference sequence). This CDR3 reads CASSPQTGFSYEQYF. DNA for the CDR3: TGTGCCAGCAGCCCCCAGACAGGGTTCTCATACGAGCAGTACTTC.

The chain uses TRBV7-9 and TRBJ2-6, with D maybe TRBD2 (5 bases). Trimming cost V 5 bases and J 4 bases, with 21 bases left between them. The germline V gene encodes CDR1 SEHNR and CDR2 FQNEAQ (reference sequence). The CDR3 runs 18 residues. The CDR3 DNA sequence: TGTGCCAGCAGCCCTCGGGGTATTGACGGGGAAGGGGCCAACGTCCTGACTTTC. Its protein product is CASSPRGIDGEGANVLTF.

V and J are TRBV11-3 and TRBJ1-2, with TRBD1 identical over 8 bases. Germline-derived CDR1 and CDR2 are SGHNT and YENEEA. This CDR3 is 14 amino acids long. Trimming at V came to 4 bases and at J to 4 bases, leaving 5 bases not matched to a gene. CDR3 in amino acids: CASSSTGGGYGYTF. In DNA, the CDR3 is TGTGCCAGCAGCTCCACAGGGGGAGGCTATGGCTACACCTTC. The entire variable domain, with the rest obtained from reference TRBV11-3 and TRBJ1-2, is as follows: EAGVVQSPRYKIIEKKQPVAFWCNPISGHNTLYWYLQNLGQGPELLIRYENEEAVDDSQLPKDRFSAERLKGVDSTLKIQPAELGDSAVYLCASSSTGGGYGYTFGSGTRLTVV.

The chain couples TRBV7-6 to TRBJ1-3, with D possibly TRBD1 on 6 matching bases. The V gene lost 4 bases and the J gene lost 4 bases, with 8 bases spanning the gap. Germline V gene sequence: CDR1 SGHVS, CDR2 FNYEAQ. The CDR3 has 13 residues. The CDR3 nucleotides are TGTGCCAGCAGCTCAGGACAGGGAAACACCATATATTTT. Translation: CASSSGQGNTIYF.

The chain combines TRBV10-3 with TRBJ2-3; 8 bases match TRBD2. Germline CDR1 ENHRY, CDR2 SYGVKD. V lost 7 bases to trimming and J lost 4 bases; unmatched junction nucleotides: 7. The CDR3 has 14 amino acids. This chain's CDR3 is CAIKGAGGADTQYF. The DNA of the CDR3 is TGTGCCATCAAAGGTGCGGGAGGAGCAGATACGCAGTATTTT.

This chain connects TRBV5-6 to TRBJ1-3; tentative D call: TRBD1 (6 bases). This CDR3 is built from 18 residues. The germline V gene has CDR1 SGHDT and CDR2 YYEEEE. V shed 4 bases and J shed 0 bases, with 20 bases lying between them. The CDR3 sequence: CASSAKLQGLLSGNTIYF. The CDR3 DNA reads as TGTGCCAGCAGCGCTAAACTACAGGGCCTCCTCTCTGGAAACACCATATATTTT. The entire variable domain, with the rest obtained from reference TRBV5-6 and TRBJ1-3, is as follows: DAGVTQSPTHLIKTRGQQVTLRCSPKSGHDTVSWYQQALGQGPQFIFQYYEEEERQRGNFPDRFSGHQFPNYSSELNVNALLLGDSALYLCASSAKLQGLLSGNTIYFGEGSWLTVV.

This chain connects TRBV28 to TRBJ1-2; possibly TRBD1 for D (5 bases). V lost 5 bases, J lost 4 bases, and 17 bases lay in between. CDR3 length: 15 amino acids. CDR1 MDHEN and CDR2 SYDVKM come from the germline V gene. CDR3 residues: CASSPGSLGAYGYTF. The CDR3 DNA reads TGTGCCAGCAGTCCCGGGTCCTTAGGGGCCTATGGCTACACCTTC.

This clone was picked up a small number of times. This rearrangement joins TRBV28 to TRBJ1-5; D may be TRBD1 (5 bases). Germline loops: CDR1 MDHEN, CDR2 SYDVKM. Trimming took 3 bases from V and 7 from J, leaving 16 bases between them. The CDR3 runs to 15 residues. The CDR3 DNA is TGTGCCAGCAGTTTCGACCCCAGGGTTGGACAGCCCCAGCATTTT. This encodes CASSFDPRVGQPQHF. The full variable domain, in which reference TRBV28 and TRBJ1-5 provide the parts outside the CDR3, is DVKVTQSSRYLVKRTGEKVFLECVQDMDHENMFWYRQDPGLGLRLIYFSYDVKMKEKGDIPEGYSVSREKKERFSLILESASTNQTSMYLCASSFDPRVGQPQHFGDGTRLSIL.

In the case of this clone: Different DNA sequences within this sample yield the same CDR3. The V call is TRBV18, the J call TRBJ1-5; weak D call: TRBD1 (5 bases). The CDR3 consists of 13 residues. The V end lost 0 bases, the J end lost 6 bases, and 6 bases lay between the germline ends. Looked up from germline, CDR1 is KGHSH and CDR2 is LQKENI. The CDR3 bases are TGTGCCAGCTCACCACCGGGGGGTCAGCCCCAGCATTTT. This translates into CASSPPGGQPQHF. The entire variable domain, with the rest obtained from reference TRBV18 and TRBJ1-5, is as follows: NAGVMQNPRHLVRRRGQEARLRCSPMKGHSHVYWYRQLPEEGLKFMVYLQKENIIDESGMPKERFSAEFPKEGPSILRIQQVVRGDSAAYFCASSPPGGQPQHFGDGTRLSIL.

This chain connects TRBV19 to TRBJ2-2; 8 bases agree with TRBD2. Germline assignment: CDR1 LNHDA and CDR2 SQIVND (reference sequence). This CDR3 contains 18 residues. Trimming removed 8 bases from V and 4 bases from J; junction bases left unmatched: 18. The CDR3 DNA follows: TGTGCCAGTGCCCTCCCCGGGGGGGCCGGTGTGGTCACCGGGGAGCTGTTTTTT. Translated, it gives CASALPGGAGVVTGELFF.

This chain links TRBV18 with TRBJ1-5, with 10 bases that match TRBD1. V trimming: 2 bases; J trimming: 7 bases; junction bases outside the gene matches: 11. Looked up from germline, CDR1 is KGHSH and CDR2 is LQKENI. The length of the CDR3 is 17 residues. CDR3 DNA: TGTGCCAGCTCACCAAACTACGACGGGACAGGGGCCCAGCCCCAGCATTTT. The encoded protein is CASSPNYDGTGAQPQHF. Combining the CDR3 with reference TRBV18 and TRBJ1-5 gives the whole variable domain NAGVMQNPRHLVRRRGQEARLRCSPMKGHSHVYWYRQLPEEGLKFMVYLQKENIIDESGMPKERFSAEFPKEGPSILRIQQVVRGDSAAYFCASSPNYDGTGAQPQHFGDGTRLSIL.

The rearrangement links TRBV20-1 to TRBJ1-1, with no clear D. The CDR3 consists of 11 residues. V dropped 5 bases and J dropped 3 bases, with 7 bases sitting between them. Germline CDR1 is DFQATT and CDR2 is SNEGSKA (reference sequence). The DNA for the CDR3 is TGCAGTGCTCCCGGTTACACTGAAGCTTTCTTT. Translation: CSAPGYTEAFF.

The rearrangement joins TRBV3-1 (or the pseudogene TRBV3-2) to TRBJ1-1; no clear D gene. The germline V gene encodes CDR1 LGHDT and CDR2 YNNKEL (reference sequence). The V and J ends lost 2 bases and 1 base respectively, with 8 bases between them. The CDR3 extends over 14 amino acids. The CDR3 protein is CASSQQHKNTEAFF. The DNA for the CDR3 is TGTGCCAGCAGCCAACAACACAAGAACACTGAAGCTTTCTTT.

This sequence joins TRBV2 and TRBJ1-2, with no clear D. Germline V gives CDR1 SNHLY, CDR2 FYNNEI. V lost 3 bases and J lost 3, with 14 bases in between. The CDR3 runs to 15 residues. In DNA form, the CDR3 reads TGTGCCAGCAGTGAGGTAACTCCGGGGTACTATGGCTACACCTTC. Translated, it gives CASSEVTPGYYGYTF.

The chain is built from TRBV3-1 (or the pseudogene TRBV3-2) and TRBJ1-2; tentative D call: TRBD1 (5 bases). The germline V gene encodes CDR1 LGHDT and CDR2 YNNKEL (reference sequence). This CDR3 is 15 amino acids long. V was shortened by 4 bases and J by 3 bases, with 15 bases between the two germline ends. The CDR3 loop is CASSPRTRAHYGYTF. CDR3 bases: TGTGCCAGCAGCCCCCGGACAAGAGCGCACTATGGCTACACCTTC.

This chain connects TRBV15 to TRBJ2-7, with 7 bases lining up with TRBD1. Germline CDR1 and CDR2: LNHNV and YYDKDF (reference sequence). The CDR3 is 14 amino acids. J was trimmed by 5 bases and V by 2 bases; bases with no gene match: 6. CDR3 amino acids: CATSRLTTGHEQYF. The CDR3 DNA reads as TGTGCCACCAGCAGACTTACGACAGGGCACGAGCAGTACTTC.

The sample holds one count of this clone. Here the CDR3 DNA reads TGTGCCAGCAGCGACGAGGATACGCAGTATTTT. Protein sequence: CASSDEDTQYF. The rearrangement links TRBV9 to TRBJ2-3, with unresolved D. The CDR3 has 11 residues. Germline V gene data show CDR1 as SGDLS and CDR2 as YYNGEE. Trimming removed 3 bases from V and 6 bases from J, with 5 bases in between. The variable domain in full, with the rest retrieved from reference TRBV9 and TRBJ2-3, is DSGVTQTPKHLITATGQRVTLRCSPRSGDLSVYWYQQSLDQGLQFLIQYYNGEERAKGNILERFSAQQFPDLHSELNLSSLELGDSALYFCASSDEDTQYFGPGTRLTVL.

This sequence joins TRBV30 and TRBJ1-1, with 7 bases matching TRBD1. Germline CDR1 reads GTSNPN; CDR2 reads SVGIG (reference sequence). The CDR3 covers 14 residues. Unmatched junction bases numbered 2, after V lost 1 base and J lost 0 bases. CDR3 sequence (DNA): TGTGCCTGGAGTGAGGGACAGCTGAACACTGAAGCTTTCTTT. Its protein is CAWSEGQLNTEAFF.

This sequence joins TRBV5-5 and TRBJ2-7; the D is unclear. This CDR3 comprises 14 residues. Trimming took 0 bases from V and 3 from J, leaving 10 bases between them. The germline gives CDR1 SGHKS, CDR2 YYEKEE (reference sequence). CDR3 sequence reads: CASSLALVDYEQYF. Written as DNA, the CDR3 is TGTGCCAGCAGCTTGGCTCTAGTGGACTACGAGCAGTACTTC.

The J gene is TRBJ2-5, the V gene TRBV7-7; 7 bases are a match to TRBD1. V dropped 0 bases and J dropped 5; count of bases not matched to a gene: 6. CDR3 length: 15 residues. Germline assignment: CDR1 SSHAT and CDR2 FNYEAQ (reference sequence). CDR3 nucleotides: TGTGCCAGCAGCTTAGCGGGACAGCTAACGGAGACCCAGTACTTC. Protein product: CASSLAGQLTETQYF.

V gene TRBV5-1 combines with J gene TRBJ1-1; D call uncertain. The CDR3 spans 16 residues. In germline, CDR1 is SGHRS, CDR2 YFSETQ. Trimming pared 1 base from V and 4 bases from J, leaving 17 bases between. The DNA for the CDR3 is TGCGCCAGCAGCTTGTTTGGCGGGGAGGGTGGCACTGAAGCTTTCTTT. Translating it yields CASSLFGGEGGTEAFF.